What follows are 10 T cell receptor beta chains derived from one specimen sequenced in a study of identical twins. TCRdb recomputed calls from the 5' RACE reads with MiXCR, one row per CDR3 protein. The sample carries 450,000 to 600,000 distinct CDR3 sequences, about a fifth recorded once. These records were also assigned to another study, of yellow fever vaccine responses in identical twins.

The sample was CD4+ T cells sorted from blood. The origin of the receptors is a woman under 30 in good health.

This chain's CDR3 is CASSYRDPTDTQYF. CDR3 coding DNA: TGCGCCAGCAGCTACCGGGACCCCACAGATACGCAGTATTTT. The V call is TRBV5-1, the J call TRBJ2-3; either TRBD1 or TRBD2 may supply D (5 bases each). CDR3 length equals 14 residues. Looked up from germline, CDR1 is SGHRS and CDR2 is YFSETQ. V was trimmed by 3 bases and J by 2 bases, leaving 10 bases between them.

This clonotype was detected only a few times. CDR3 nucleotides: TGCAGTGCTACCAGGGCGGGGTTCTACGAGCAGTACTTC. This translates into CSATRAGFYEQYF. The rearrangement joins TRBV20-1 to TRBJ2-7, with D tentatively TRBD2 (6 bases). The V and J ends lost 4 bases and 3 bases respectively, with 13 bases between them. Germline values: CDR1 DFQATT, CDR2 SNEGSKA (reference sequence). CDR3 length equals 13 residues.

This clonotype has a single count. The chain links TRBV7-9 to TRBJ1-1; 9 nucleotides align to TRBD1. The CDR3 consists of 14 residues. J gave up 3 bases and V 8 bases, and 7 bases lay outside the gene matches. CDR1 and CDR2 from the germline V gene are SEHNR and FQNEAQ (reference sequence). CDR3 DNA sequence: TGTGCCAGCTGGGAGGGACAGGGAGACACTGAAGCTTTCTTT. Residues: CASWEGQGDTEAFF.

This clonotype was seen a handful of times. The chain employs TRBV12-3 or TRBV12-4 and TRBJ1-2, with TRBD1 as a possible D gene (5 bases). The CDR3 extends over 13 amino acids. V lost 8 bases to trimming and J lost 1 base, with 11 bases between them. The CDR3 loop reads CASRDALNYGYTF. CDR3 DNA: TGTGCCAGCCGGGACGCCCTTAACTATGGCTACACCTTC.

The V call is TRBV24-1, the J call TRBJ1-5; no definite D call. CDR1 KGHDR and CDR2 SFDVKD come from the germline V gene. V lost 7 bases to trimming and J lost 4 bases, with 7 bases between them. The CDR3 extends over 12 amino acids. In nucleotides, the CDR3 is TGTGCCACCAGCGGCCATAATCAGCCCCAGCATTTT. This encodes CATSGHNQPQHF.

This clonotype was observed a handful of times. The chain couples TRBV10-3 to TRBJ1-2; a weak D match, TRBD1 (6 bases). V dropped 3 bases and J dropped 6 bases, with 20 bases sitting between them. The CDR3 extends over 16 amino acids. From germline, CDR1 is ENHRY and CDR2 SYGVKD. For the CDR3, the DNA is TGTGCCATCAGTGACCTTTCCGGGACATCGGGGCATGGCTACACCTTC. Its translation: CAISDLSGTSGHGYTF.

This clonotype appeared a few times. The chain combines TRBV6-5 with TRBJ2-1; D unclear. Trimming stripped 4 bases from V and 5 bases from J, with 6 bases between. Germline assignment: CDR1 MNHEY and CDR2 SVGAGI. This CDR3 comprises 12 residues. This CDR3 reads CASSFANNEQFF. The CDR3 DNA sequence: TGTGCCAGCAGTTTTGCGAACAATGAGCAGTTCTTC.

There are a few counts of this clonotype. The V and J genes are TRBV5-1 and TRBJ2-4; tentative D call: TRBD1 (5 bases). The V and J ends lost 3 bases and 5 bases respectively, with 15 bases between them. The germline gives CDR1 SGHRS, CDR2 YFSETQ. The CDR3 runs to 15 residues. The CDR3 nucleotides read TGCGCCAGCAGCTGGAAAGATACGACAGAAAACATTCAGTACTTC. This codes for CASSWKDTTENIQYF.

The rearrangement uses TRBV5-1 and TRBJ2-1, with 9 bases fitting TRBD2. The CDR3 sequence is 17 residues long. Trimming removed 2 bases from V and 0 bases from J; junction bases left unmatched: 6. Germline V gives CDR1 SGHRS, CDR2 YFSETQ. CDR3 DNA sequence: TGCGCCAGCAGCTTAGGAGGCGGGGGGGCCTCCTACAATGAGCAGTTCTTC. Translation gives CASSLGGGGASYNEQFF.

This chain uses TRBV5-1 with TRBJ2-1, with 9 bases identical to TRBD1. CDR1 is SGHRS and CDR2 is YFSETQ in the germline V gene. With V trimmed by 2 bases and J by 12 bases, 9 bases remained unmatched. This CDR3 is 14 amino acids long. DNA for the CDR3: TGCGCCAGCAGCTTCCGGGACAGGGAAGGCGGGCAGTTCTTC. It is translated as CASSFRDREGGQFF.